These T cell receptor beta chains were read from a single sample in a study of T cells in Graves' hyperthyroidism and ophthalmopathy. TCRdb processed the multiplex PCR reads anew with MiXCR; each CDR3 protein has one entry. Counted here are a few hundred thousand distinct CDR3 sequences, approximately 44% occurring once; the ten biggest clones make up around 8%. Sequenced sample: peripheral blood or thyroid tissue (not recorded which). These receptor sequences come from a woman younger than 30 with Graves' hyperthyroidism. CDR3s include the opening cysteine and the closing phenylalanine or tryptophan. Not every row has a clone size; where given, it reads once, few, many or a size class.

>TRBV12-3/TRBV12-4|.
CASSFGLRTGGFSNEQYF
>TRBV12-3/TRBV12-4|few
CASSFEDNAYEQYF
>TRBV5-1|.
CASSSQAGGSVGANVLTF
>TRBV24-1|many
CATSDPGDRGTDTQYF
>TRBV9|many
CASSMGGGPDTIYF
>TRBV2|.
CASSPLAGGSEQYF
>TRBV29-1|.
CSVGQGEWGHTF
>TRBV6-5|few
CALLRGPGVNYGYTF
>TRBV14|many
CASSQGGSAGELFF
>TRBV7-9|many
CASSTAGPETQYF
>TRBV4-3|.
CASSQDRGTTGGREKLFF
>TRBV5-1|.
CASSLGLAGNTQYF
>TRBV27|.
CASTQGRGPNTEAFF
>TRBV12-3/TRBV12-4|many
CASRDGLAGDPYEQYF
>TRBV30|.
CAWSGLLAGGPYEQYF
>TRBV19|.
CASNDLRGSYNEQFF
>TRBV2|many
CASTPRTGGNYGYTF
>TRBV6-2/TRBV6-3|few
CASSRNNPGYEQYF
>TRBV20-1|.
CSARGQGRPGNTIYF
>TRBV15|many
CATSRDRPQPQHF
>TRBV6-1|many
CASGEMNAEAFF
>TRBV20-1|few
CSAEDITDTQYF
>TRBV10-3|many
CAISESFGQGIPETQYF
>TRBV9|many
CASSVEGDTQYF